This T cell receptor beta chain was sequenced in a study of blood T cell repertoires in COVID-19. Authors' processing steps: For nucleated cells, counts were estimated from reference gene primer amplification. The repertoire was sequenced with immunoSEQ multiplex PCR; TCRdb's copy has only in-frame clones and lacks some. V and J calls and clone size are given by that table; D and trimming were obtained from the DNA. The profile shows 200,000 to 300,000 clones, over 75% of them singletons. The source is a woman aged 25-40 years with acute or convalescent COVID-19. Sequenced sample: peripheral blood.

The CDR3 coding sequence is TGTGCCAGCAGCTTAGGGGGCGGGAGGTACAATGAGCAGTTCTTC. Protein: CASSLGGGRYNEQFF. The chain employs TRBV11-2 and TRBJ2-1, with TRBD2 matching over 8 bases. The V segment lost 1 base and the J segment 4 bases; nucleotides outside the gene matches: 3. Germline assignment: CDR1 SGHAT and CDR2 FQNNGV. This CDR3 comprises 15 residues.